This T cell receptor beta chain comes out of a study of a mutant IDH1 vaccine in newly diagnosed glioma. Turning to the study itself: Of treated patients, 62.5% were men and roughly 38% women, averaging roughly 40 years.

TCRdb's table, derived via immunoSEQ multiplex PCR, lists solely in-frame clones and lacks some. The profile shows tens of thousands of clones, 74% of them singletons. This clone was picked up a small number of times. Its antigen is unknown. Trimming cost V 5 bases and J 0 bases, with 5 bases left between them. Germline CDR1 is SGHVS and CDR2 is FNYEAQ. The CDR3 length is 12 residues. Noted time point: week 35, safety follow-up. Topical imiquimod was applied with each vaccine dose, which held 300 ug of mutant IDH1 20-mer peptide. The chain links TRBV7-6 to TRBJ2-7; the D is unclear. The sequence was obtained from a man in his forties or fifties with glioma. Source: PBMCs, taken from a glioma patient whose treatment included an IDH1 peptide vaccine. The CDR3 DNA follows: TGTGCCAGCAGCCAGAGCTCCTACGAGCAGTACTTC. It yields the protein CASSQSSYEQYF.